This T cell receptor (beta chain) was documented in a study of human T cells and chemical hapten exposure. The wider study: After 6 days, upper back 0.01% DPC patch tests were scored. Predominantly women, the patients had alopecia areata, totalis or universalis.

Time point given: patch test 3, about 24 weeks after DPC sensitization. Described treatment: therapeutic diphenylcyclopropenone sensitization with weekly scalp DPC. It was from unfractionated whole blood that total RNA was extracted. Patients had alopecia, were aged 18 to 70, and were not pregnant. There are 13 residues in the CDR3. After removal of 6 bases from V and 3 bases from J, the junction contained 2 bases not matched to a gene. Germline CDR1 is SNHLY and CDR2 is FYNNEI. As to this clonotype: Its target is not known.

TCRdb re-derived calls from the RACE reads in MiXCR, one entry per CDR3 protein. The table lists 30,000 to 40,000 distinct CDR3 sequences, more than 9.5% of them singletons. The study's findings and limits: Significantly more large CDR3 similarity clusters arose among expanded TCRs than among controls.

The clonotype comes from a woman in her 40s with alopecia areata. Some clones in this sample may be carry-over from other donors' samples. Sequences were derived from whole blood, sampled in connection with sensitization to the hapten diphenylcyclopropenone (DPC). The gene calls are TRBV2 and TRBJ1-2; the match to TRBD1 covers 9 bases. The CDR3 spells CASRGDRDYGYTF. CDR3 bases: TGTGCCAGCAGGGGGGACAGGGACTATGGCTACACCTTC.